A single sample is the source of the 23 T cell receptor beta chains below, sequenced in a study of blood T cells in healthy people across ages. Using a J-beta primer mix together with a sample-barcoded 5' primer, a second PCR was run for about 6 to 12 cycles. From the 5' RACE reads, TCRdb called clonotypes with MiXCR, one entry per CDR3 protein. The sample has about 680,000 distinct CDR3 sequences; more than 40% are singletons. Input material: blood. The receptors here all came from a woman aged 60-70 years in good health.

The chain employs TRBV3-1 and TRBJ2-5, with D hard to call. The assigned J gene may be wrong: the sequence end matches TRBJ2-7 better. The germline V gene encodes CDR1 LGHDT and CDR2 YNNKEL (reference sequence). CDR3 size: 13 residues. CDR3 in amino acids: CASSPIGSYEQYF. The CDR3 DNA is TGTGCCAGCAGCCCCATTGGGTCCTACGAGCAGTACTTC.

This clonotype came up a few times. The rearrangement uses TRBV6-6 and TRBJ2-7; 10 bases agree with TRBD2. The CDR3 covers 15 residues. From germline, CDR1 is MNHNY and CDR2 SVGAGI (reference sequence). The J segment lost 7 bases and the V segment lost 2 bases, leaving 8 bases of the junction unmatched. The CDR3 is CASSYAAGTSAEQYF. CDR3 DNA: TGTGCCAGCAGTTACGCGGCCGGGACTAGCGCTGAGCAGTACTTC.

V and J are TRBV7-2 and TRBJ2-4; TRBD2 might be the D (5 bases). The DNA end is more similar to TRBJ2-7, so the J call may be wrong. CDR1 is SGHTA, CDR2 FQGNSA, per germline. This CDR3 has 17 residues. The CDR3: CASSLVLALSDLYEQYF. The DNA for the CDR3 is TGTGCCAGCAGCTTAGTTCTAGCTCTGTCAGATCTCTACGAGCAGTACTTC.

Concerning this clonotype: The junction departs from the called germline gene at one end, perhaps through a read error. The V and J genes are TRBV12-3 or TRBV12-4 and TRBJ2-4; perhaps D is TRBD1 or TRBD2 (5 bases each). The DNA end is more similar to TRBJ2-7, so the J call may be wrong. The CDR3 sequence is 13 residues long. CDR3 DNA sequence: TGTGCCAGCAGTTCCGGGGCCTCCCACGAGCAGTACTTC. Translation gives CASSSGASHEQYF.

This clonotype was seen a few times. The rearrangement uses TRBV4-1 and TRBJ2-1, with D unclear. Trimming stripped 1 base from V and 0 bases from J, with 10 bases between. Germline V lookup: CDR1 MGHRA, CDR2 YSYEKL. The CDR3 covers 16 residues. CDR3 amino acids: CASSQGPTVSYNEQFF. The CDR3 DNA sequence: TGCGCCAGCAGCCAAGGGCCGACGGTCTCCTACAATGAGCAGTTCTTC.

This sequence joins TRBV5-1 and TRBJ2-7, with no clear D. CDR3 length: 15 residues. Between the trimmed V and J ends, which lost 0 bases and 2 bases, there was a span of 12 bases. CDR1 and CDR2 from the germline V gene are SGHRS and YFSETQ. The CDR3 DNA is TGCGCCAGCAGCTTGGCACTCACCGAAACCTACGAGCAGTACTTC. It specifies CASSLALTETYEQYF.

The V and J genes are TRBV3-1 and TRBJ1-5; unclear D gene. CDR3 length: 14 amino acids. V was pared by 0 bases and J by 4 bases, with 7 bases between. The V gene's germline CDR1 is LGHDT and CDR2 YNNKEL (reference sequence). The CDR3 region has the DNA TGTGCCAGCAGCCAAGAAGTGGGAAATCAGCCCCAGCATTTT. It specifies CASSQEVGNQPQHF.

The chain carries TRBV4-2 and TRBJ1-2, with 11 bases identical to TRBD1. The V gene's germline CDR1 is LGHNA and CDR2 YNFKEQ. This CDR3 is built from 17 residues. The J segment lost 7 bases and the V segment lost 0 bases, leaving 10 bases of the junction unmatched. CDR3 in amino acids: CASSQEGLRGQGGGYTF. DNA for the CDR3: TGTGCCAGCAGCCAAGAGGGTTTAAGGGGACAGGGGGGTGGCTACACCTTC.

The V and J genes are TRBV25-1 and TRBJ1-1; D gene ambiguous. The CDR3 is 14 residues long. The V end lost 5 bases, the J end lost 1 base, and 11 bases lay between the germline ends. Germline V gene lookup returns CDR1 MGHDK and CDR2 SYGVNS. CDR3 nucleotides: TGTGCCAGCAGTAACCCGGGGTCGAACACTGAAGCTTTCTTT. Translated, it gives CASSNPGSNTEAFF.

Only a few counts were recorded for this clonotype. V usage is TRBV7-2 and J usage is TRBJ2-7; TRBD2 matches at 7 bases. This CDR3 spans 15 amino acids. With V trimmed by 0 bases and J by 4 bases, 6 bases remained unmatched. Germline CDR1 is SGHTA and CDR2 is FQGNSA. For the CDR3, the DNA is TGTGCCAGCAGCTTAGCTAGAGGCGGGGGTTACGAGCAGTACTTC. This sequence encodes CASSLARGGGYEQYF.

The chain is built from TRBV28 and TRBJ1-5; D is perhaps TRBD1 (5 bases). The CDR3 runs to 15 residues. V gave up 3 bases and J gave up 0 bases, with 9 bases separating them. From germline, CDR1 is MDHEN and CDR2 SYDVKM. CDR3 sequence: CASSLKQDSNQPQHF. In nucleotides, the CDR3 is TGTGCCAGCAGTTTGAAACAGGATAGCAATCAGCCCCAGCATTTT.

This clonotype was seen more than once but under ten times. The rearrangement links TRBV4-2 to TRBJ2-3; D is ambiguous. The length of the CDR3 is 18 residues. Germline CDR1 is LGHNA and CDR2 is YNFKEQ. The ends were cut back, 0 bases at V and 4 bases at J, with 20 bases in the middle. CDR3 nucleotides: TGTGCCAGCAGCCAAGAGGTAATCGTTCCTAGGACGGCAGATACGCAGTATTTT. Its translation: CASSQEVIVPRTADTQYF.

The CDR3 reads CASRPSANTDTQYF. The CDR3 nucleotides are TGTGCCAGCAGGCCTAGCGCCAACACAGATACGCAGTATTTT. The chain recombines TRBV6-1 with TRBJ2-3; possibly TRBD2 for D (6 bases). The CDR3 sequence is 14 residues long. V was shortened by 6 bases and J by 2 bases, with 12 bases between the two germline ends. The germline gives CDR1 MNHNS, CDR2 SASEGT.

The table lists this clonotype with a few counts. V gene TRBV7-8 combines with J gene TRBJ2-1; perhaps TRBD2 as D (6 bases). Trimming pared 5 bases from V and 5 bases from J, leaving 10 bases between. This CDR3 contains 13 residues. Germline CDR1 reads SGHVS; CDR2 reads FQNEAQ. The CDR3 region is CASSRREHNEQFF. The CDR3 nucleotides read TGTGCCAGCAGCCGACGGGAGCACAATGAGCAGTTCTTC.

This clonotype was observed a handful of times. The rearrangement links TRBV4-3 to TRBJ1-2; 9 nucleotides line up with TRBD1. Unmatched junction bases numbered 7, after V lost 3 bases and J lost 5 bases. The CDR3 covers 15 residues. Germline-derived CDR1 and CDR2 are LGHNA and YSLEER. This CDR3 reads CASSHSVTGGYGYTF. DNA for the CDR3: TGCGCCAGCAGCCACAGTGTGACAGGGGGGTATGGCTACACCTTC.

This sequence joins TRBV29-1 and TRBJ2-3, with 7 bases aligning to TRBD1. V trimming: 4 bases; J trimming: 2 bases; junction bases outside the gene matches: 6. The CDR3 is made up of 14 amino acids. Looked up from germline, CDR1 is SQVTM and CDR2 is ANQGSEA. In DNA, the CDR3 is TGCAGCGTTGCCGCCGGGACAGCCACAGATACGCAGTATTTT. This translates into CSVAAGTATDTQYF.

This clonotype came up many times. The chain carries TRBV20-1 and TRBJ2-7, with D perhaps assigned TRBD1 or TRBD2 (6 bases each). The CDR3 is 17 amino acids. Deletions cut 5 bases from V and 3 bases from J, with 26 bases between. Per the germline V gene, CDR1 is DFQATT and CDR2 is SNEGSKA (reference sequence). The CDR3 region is CSAEPLGLQGNFYEQYF. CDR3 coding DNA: TGCAGTGCTGAACCCTTGGGACTTCAGGGGAATTTCTACGAGCAGTACTTC.

The CDR3 is CSARDLANSYNEQFF. In DNA form, the CDR3 reads TGCAGTGCTAGAGATCTGGCCAACTCCTACAATGAGCAGTTCTTC. The J gene is TRBJ2-1, the V gene TRBV20-1; no clear D gene. V was shortened by 0 bases and J by 0 bases, with 9 bases between the two germline ends. This CDR3 has 15 residues. CDR1 and CDR2 (germline): DFQATT, SNEGSKA (reference sequence).

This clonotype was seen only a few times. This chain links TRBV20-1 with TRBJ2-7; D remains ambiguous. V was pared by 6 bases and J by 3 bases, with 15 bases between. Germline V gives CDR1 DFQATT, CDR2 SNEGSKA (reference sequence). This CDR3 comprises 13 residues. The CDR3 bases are TGCAGTGCCAACGGGTGGACCCGCTACGAGCAGTACTTC. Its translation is CSANGWTRYEQYF.

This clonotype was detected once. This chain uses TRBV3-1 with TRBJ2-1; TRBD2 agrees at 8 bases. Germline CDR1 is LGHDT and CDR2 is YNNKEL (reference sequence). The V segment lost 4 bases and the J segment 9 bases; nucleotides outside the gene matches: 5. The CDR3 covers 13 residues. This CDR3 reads CASSPLAGPEQFF. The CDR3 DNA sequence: TGTGCCAGCAGCCCTCTAGCGGGCCCTGAGCAGTTCTTC.

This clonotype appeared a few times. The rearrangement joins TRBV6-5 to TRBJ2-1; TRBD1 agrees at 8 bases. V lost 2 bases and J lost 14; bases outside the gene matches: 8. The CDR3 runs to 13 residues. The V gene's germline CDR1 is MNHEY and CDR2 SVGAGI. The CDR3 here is CASSYTTTGGKFF. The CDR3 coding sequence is TGTGCCAGCAGTTACACCACAACAGGGGGGAAGTTCTTC.

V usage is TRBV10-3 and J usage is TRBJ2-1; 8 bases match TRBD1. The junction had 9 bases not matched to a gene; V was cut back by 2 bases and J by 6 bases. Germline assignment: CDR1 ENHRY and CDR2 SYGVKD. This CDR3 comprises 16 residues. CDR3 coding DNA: TGTGCCATCAGTGAGCAGGGGGCTAGAGGGGTCAATGAGCAGTTCTTC. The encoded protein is CAISEQGARGVNEQFF.

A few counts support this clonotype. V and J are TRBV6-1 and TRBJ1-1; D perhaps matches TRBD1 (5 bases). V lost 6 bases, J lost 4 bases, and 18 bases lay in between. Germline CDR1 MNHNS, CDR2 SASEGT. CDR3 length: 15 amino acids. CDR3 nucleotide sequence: TGTGCCAGCAGAAAAAAAGGGGCGGGGGGCACTGAAGCTTTCTTT. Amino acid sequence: CASRKKGAGGTEAFF.